The 12 T cell receptor beta chains below come from one sample, sequenced in a study of blood T cells in healthy people across ages. A sample-barcoded 5' primer and a J-beta primer mix were used in a second PCR of roughly 7 to 12 cycles. MiXCR was run by TCRdb on the 5' RACE reads, yielding one entry per CDR3 protein. Of about 1.8 million distinct CDR3 sequences listed, around half are singletons. The sequenced sample was blood. These receptors came from a woman aged 40 to 49 in good health.

The chain recombines TRBV2 with TRBJ1-2, with D possibly being TRBD1 (5 bases). The CDR3 runs 15 residues. The germline gives CDR1 SNHLY, CDR2 FYNNEI. V was trimmed by 7 bases and J by 2 bases, leaving 17 bases between them. CDR3 coding DNA: TGTGCCAGCACCCTTAGGGACCGTTCAAACTATGGCTACACCTTC. It translates to CASTLRDRSNYGYTF.

The rearrangement links TRBV6-1 to TRBJ1-1; 7 bases match TRBD1. Germline CDR1 is MNHNS and CDR2 is SASEGT. Trimming removed 6 bases from V and 4 bases from J; junction bases left unmatched: 11. The CDR3 covers 15 residues. The CDR3 nucleotides are TGTGCCAGCAGCGACTCCGAGACAGGGAGCACTGAAGCTTTCTTT. Translation gives CASSDSETGSTEAFF.

DNA for the CDR3: TGTGCCAGCAGCCAAGGACAGGTTGTGGGAACAGATACGCAGTATTTT. It encodes CASSQGQVVGTDTQYF. The V gene is TRBV4-2, the J gene TRBJ2-3, with D tentatively TRBD1 (6 bases). The CDR3 runs 16 residues. Germline assignment: CDR1 LGHNA and CDR2 YNFKEQ. Trimming removed 1 base at V and 3 bases at J, with 14 bases between.

This clonotype was seen only a few times. The chain couples TRBV4-3 to TRBJ2-3; 10 bases match TRBD2. Germline V gene data show CDR1 as LGHNA and CDR2 as YSLEER. The CDR3 runs to 19 residues. V gave up 1 base and J gave up 0 bases; unmatched junction bases: 10. The CDR3 loop reads CASSQGIAGGRTSTDTQYF. CDR3 DNA: TGCGCCAGCAGCCAAGGGATAGCGGGGGGTCGAACTAGCACAGATACGCAGTATTTT.

About this clonotype: This clone may be a read error of a much larger clone one base away. V gene TRBV7-2 combines with J gene TRBJ2-3, with D possibly TRBD1 on 7 matching bases. Trimming stripped 3 bases from V and 4 bases from J, with 14 bases between. CDR3 length: 15 residues. The germline V gene encodes CDR1 SGHTA and CDR2 FQGNSA. The CDR3 DNA reads TGTGCCAGCAGCTTTGGTGACAGGGAGGCAGATACGCAGTATTTT. Encoded protein: CASSFGDREADTQYF. Based on the CDR3 plus reference TRBV7-2 and TRBJ2-3, the full variable domain is GAGVSQSPSNKVTEKGKDVELRCDPISGHTALYWYRQSLGQGLEFLIYFQGNSAPDKSGLPSDRFSAERTGGSVSTLTIQRTQQEDSAVYLCASSFGDREADTQYFGPGTRLTVL.

The sample holds a few counts of this clonotype. J is TRBJ2-3 and V is TRBV24-1, with TRBD1 matching over 7 bases. Germline V gives CDR1 KGHDR, CDR2 SFDVKD. The ends lost 1 base at V and 2 bases at J; junction bases unmatched: 2. This CDR3 spans 15 amino acids. CDR3 bases: TGTGCCACCAGTGATTTCGGGACAGACACAGATACGCAGTATTTT. Its translation is CATSDFGTDTDTQYF.

As DNA, the CDR3 is TGTGCCAGCAGCCATGACCCATGGAGGGATACAGATACGCAGTATTTT. It codes for CASSHDPWRDTDTQYF. The V call is TRBV7-2, the J call TRBJ2-3; the D gene is possibly TRBD2 (6 bases). V was cut by 5 bases and J by 3 bases, with 18 bases left in between. CDR3 length equals 16 residues. In germline, CDR1 is SGHTA, CDR2 FQGNSA.

This clonotype was counted once. One junction end does not reproduce the germline sequence, and a read error may be involved. This chain uses TRBV7-9 with TRBJ2-5, with 9 bases fitting TRBD2. Germline V gene lookup returns CDR1 SEHNR and CDR2 FQNEAQ (reference sequence). The CDR3 is made up of 16 amino acids. The CDR3 DNA reads TGTGCCGGCAGCTTATTCAGACTAGCGGCACAAGAGACCCAGTACTTC. Protein product: CAGSLFRLAAQETQYF.

In its sample, this clonotype was seen once. The chain recombines TRBV10-3 with TRBJ2-3, with 9 positions matching TRBD2. The V gene's germline CDR1 is ENHRY and CDR2 SYGVKD. This CDR3 region has 18 residues. V dropped 0 bases and J dropped 0; count of bases not matched to a gene: 7. The CDR3 DNA sequence: TGTGCCATCAGTGAGTCGGCGACTAGCGGAGCTAGCACAGATACGCAGTATTTT. This gives the protein CAISESATSGASTDTQYF.

CDR3 sequence (DNA): TGTGCCAGCAGAACAGCCTCAACAACTAATGAAAAACTGTTTTTT. This translates into CASRTASTTNEKLFF. The chain joins TRBV6-2 or TRBV6-3 to TRBJ1-4; D not certain. Germline V gene lookup returns CDR1 MNHEY and CDR2 SVGEGT. Trimming took off 6 bases at V and 0 bases at J, with 11 bases between the two ends. The CDR3 is made up of 15 amino acids.

Many counts were recorded for this clonotype. The chain joins TRBV28 to TRBJ2-4; D possibly corresponds to TRBD2 (7 bases). Germline CDR1 and CDR2: MDHEN and SYDVKM. The CDR3 length is 14 residues. V was clipped by 3 bases and J by 4 bases, with 10 bases between them. DNA of the CDR3: TGTGCCAGCAGTTTGAGGGGGGGGAAAAACATTCAGTACTTC. This gives the protein CASSLRGGKNIQYF.

This clonotype was detected many times. The chain's CDR3 is CASSSRTPYNEQFF. The CDR3 DNA is TGTGCCAGCAGTTCACGGACGCCTTACAATGAGCAGTTCTTC. The chain links TRBV6-5 to TRBJ2-1, with unresolved D. V lost 4 bases and J 4 bases, leaving 11 bases between the germline ends. The CDR3 covers 14 residues. Germline CDR1 MNHEY, CDR2 SVGAGI.